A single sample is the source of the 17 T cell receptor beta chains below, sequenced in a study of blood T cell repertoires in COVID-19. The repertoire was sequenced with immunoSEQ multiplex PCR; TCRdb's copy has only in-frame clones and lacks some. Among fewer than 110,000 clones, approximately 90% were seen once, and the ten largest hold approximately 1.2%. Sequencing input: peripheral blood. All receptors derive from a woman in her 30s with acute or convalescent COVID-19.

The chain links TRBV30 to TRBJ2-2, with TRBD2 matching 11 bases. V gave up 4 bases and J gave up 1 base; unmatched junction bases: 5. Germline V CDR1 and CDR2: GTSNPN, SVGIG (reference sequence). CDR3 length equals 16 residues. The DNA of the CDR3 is TGTGCCTGGAATGGGCTAGCGGGGGGGAACACCGGGGAGCTGTTTTTT. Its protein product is CAWNGLAGGNTGELFF.

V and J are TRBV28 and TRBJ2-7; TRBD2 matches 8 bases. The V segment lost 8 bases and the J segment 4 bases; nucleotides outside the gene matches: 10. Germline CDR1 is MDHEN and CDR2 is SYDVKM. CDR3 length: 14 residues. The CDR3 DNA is TGTGCCAGCGGTTCACGGGGGGGACGATACGAGCAGTACTTC. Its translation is CASGSRGGRYEQYF.

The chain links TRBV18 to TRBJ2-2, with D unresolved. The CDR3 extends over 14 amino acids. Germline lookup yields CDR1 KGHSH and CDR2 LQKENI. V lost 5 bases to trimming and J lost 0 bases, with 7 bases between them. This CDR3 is CASSGQANTGELFF. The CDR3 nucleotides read TGTGCCAGCTCAGGGCAGGCGAACACCGGGGAGCTGTTTTTT.

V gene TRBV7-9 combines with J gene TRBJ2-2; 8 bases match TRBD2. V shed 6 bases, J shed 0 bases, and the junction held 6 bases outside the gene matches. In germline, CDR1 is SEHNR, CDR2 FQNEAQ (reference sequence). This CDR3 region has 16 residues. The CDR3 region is CASRDTSGANTGELFF. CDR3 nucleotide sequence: TGTGCCAGCAGAGACACTAGCGGCGCGAACACCGGGGAGCTGTTTTTT.

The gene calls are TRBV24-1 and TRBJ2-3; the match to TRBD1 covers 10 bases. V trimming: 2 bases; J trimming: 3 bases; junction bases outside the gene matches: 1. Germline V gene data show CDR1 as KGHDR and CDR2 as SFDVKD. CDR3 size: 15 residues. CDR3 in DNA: TGTGCCACCAGTGATTGGACAGGGGGGACAGATACGCAGTATTTT. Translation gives CATSDWTGGTDTQYF.

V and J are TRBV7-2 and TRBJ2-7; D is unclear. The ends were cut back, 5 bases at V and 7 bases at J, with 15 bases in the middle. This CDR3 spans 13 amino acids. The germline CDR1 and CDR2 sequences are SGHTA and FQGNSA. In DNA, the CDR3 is TGTGCCAGCAGCGTTGGCGGTAGCTGGGAGCAGTACTTC. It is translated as CASSVGGSWEQYF.

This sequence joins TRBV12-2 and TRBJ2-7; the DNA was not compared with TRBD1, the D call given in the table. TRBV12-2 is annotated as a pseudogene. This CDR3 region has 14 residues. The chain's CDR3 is CASRLRQGAGEQYF. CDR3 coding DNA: TGTGCAAGTCGCTTACGACAGGGGGCTGGCGAGCAGTACTTC.

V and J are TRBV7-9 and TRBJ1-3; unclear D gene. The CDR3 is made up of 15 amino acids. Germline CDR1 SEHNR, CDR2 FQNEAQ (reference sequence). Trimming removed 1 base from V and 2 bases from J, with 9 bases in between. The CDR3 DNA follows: TGTGCCAGCAGCTTAGTCACTATCCCTGGAAACACCATATATTTT. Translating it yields CASSLVTIPGNTIYF.

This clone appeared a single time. The CDR3, as DNA: TGTGCCACCAGCAGAGATCTTGCTAGAAGCACAGATACGCAGTATTTT. It codes for CATSRDLARSTDTQYF. V gene TRBV15 combines with J gene TRBJ2-3; D ambiguous. The germline V gene has CDR1 LNHNV and CDR2 YYDKDF (reference sequence). The CDR3 spans 16 residues. The V gene lost 0 bases and the J gene lost 0 bases, with 10 bases spanning the gap.

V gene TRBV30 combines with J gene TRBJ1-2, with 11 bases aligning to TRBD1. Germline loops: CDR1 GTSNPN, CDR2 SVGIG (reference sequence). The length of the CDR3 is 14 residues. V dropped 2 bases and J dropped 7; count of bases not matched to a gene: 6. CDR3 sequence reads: CAWSRDRGKGGYTF. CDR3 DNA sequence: TGTGCCTGGAGTAGGGACAGGGGGAAAGGTGGCTACACCTTC.

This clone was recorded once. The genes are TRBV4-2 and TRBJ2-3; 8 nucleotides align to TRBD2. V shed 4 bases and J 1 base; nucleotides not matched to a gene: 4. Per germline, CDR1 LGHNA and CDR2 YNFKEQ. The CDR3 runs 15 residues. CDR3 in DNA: TGTGCCAGCAGCCGAGAAGCGGGGGGCACAGATACGCAGTATTTT. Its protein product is CASSREAGGTDTQYF.

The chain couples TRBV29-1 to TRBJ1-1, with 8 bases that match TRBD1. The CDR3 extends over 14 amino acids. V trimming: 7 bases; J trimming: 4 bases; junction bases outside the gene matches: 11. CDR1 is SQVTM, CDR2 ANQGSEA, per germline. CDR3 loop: CSAHQGARGTEAFF. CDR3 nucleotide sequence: TGCAGCGCTCATCAGGGGGCGCGGGGCACTGAAGCTTTCTTT.

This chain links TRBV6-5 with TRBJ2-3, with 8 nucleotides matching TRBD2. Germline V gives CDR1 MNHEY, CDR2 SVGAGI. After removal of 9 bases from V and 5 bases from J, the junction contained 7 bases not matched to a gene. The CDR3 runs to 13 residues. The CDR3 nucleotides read TGTGCCAGTGGGCGGGGGGTAAGAGATACGCAGTATTTT. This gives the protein CASGRGVRDTQYF.

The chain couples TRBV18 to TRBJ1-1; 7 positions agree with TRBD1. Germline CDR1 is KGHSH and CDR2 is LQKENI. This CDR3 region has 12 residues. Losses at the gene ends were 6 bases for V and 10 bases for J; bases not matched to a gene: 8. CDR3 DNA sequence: TGTGCCAGCTCCGAAGGGGGCGTGAGAGCTTTCTTT. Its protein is CASSEGGVRAFF.

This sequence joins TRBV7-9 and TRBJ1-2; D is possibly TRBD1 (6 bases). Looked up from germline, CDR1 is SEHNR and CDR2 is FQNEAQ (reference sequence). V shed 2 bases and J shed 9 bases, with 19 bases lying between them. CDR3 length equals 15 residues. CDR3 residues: CASSLIGRGDPCYTF. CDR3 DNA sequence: TGTGCCAGCAGCTTAATTGGCAGGGGCGACCCTTGCTACACCTTC.

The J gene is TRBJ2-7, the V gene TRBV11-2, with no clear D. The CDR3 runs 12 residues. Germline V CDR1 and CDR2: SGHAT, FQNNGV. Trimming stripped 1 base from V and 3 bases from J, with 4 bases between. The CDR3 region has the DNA TGTGCCAGCAGCTTAGCTTTCTACGAGCAGTACTTC. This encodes CASSLAFYEQYF.

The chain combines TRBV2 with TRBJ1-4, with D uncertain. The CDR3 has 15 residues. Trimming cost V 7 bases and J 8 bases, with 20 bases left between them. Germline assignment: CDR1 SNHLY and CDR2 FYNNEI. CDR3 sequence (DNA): TGTGCCAGCATACGCGGTGGGAGGTCTCGAGAAAAACTGTTTTTT. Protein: CASIRGGRSREKLFF.